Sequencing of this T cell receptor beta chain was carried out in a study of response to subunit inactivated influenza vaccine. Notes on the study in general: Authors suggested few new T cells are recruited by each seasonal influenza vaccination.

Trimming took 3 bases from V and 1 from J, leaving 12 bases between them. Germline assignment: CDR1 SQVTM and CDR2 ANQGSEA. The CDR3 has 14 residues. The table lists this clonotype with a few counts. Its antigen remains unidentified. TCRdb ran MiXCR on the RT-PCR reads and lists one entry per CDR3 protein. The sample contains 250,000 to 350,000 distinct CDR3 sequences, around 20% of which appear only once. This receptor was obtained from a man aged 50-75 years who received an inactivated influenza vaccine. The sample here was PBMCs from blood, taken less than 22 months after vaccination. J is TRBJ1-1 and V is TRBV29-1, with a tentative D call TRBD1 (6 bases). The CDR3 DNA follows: TGCAGCGTTGAGGGGGGGGCAGGGAACACTGAAGCTTTCTTT. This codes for CSVEGGAGNTEAFF.